This T cell receptor beta chain is from a study of T cell repertoires in cytomegalovirus infection (dated by TCRdb to about 2019). Background for the entire study: Alongside well-studied HLA-B-restricted epitopes, the peptide stimulations were aimed at recently identified HLA-C-restricted CMV epitopes, whose presentation resists viral immunomodulation. Donor HLA type was relevant to the analysis, as public TCR beta signatures indicated carriage of CMV infection together with the matching HLA type.

Concerning this clonotype: There is no known antigen for this receptor. Per-base qualities were not stored, and no clone one base away is much larger.

What the treatment or condition label conveys for this sample: in vitro stimulation with specific CMV peptide epitopes to enrich CMV-specific T cells. Taken from the germline V gene, the CDR1 and CDR2 loops are SGDLS and YYNGEE. The CDR3 sequence holds 13 residues, the cysteine and phenylalanine included. Of the read, only the CDR3 DNA is kept; its 39 bases are in frame from base 1. Deletion took 1 base off V and 6 bases off J, with a span of 8 bases between the germline ends. TCRdb records Illumina HiSeq 1500 as the sequencer. TCRdb's own reprocessing of the public reads used fastp at Q25 and MiXCR and kept productive beta chains. CDR3 protein sequences are deduplicated, and each keeps its most common genes and DNA. In all, the sample holds about 770,000 distinct CDR3 sequences, and 29% of those were seen once. The top ten constitute 10% to 15% of the sample. On the study overall, not on this receptor specifically: In the ex vivo response, HLA-C-restricted CMV-specific TCR beta clonotypes were dominant, and in two of eight donors the single most frequent clonotype came from this HLA-C-restricted group. In both this cohort and an independent roughly 350-donor cohort, the cumulative frequency of public TCR beta family members distinguished carriers of CMV infection plus the relevant HLA type.

This TCR was recovered from a human donor in good health (CMV status not recorded). Some clones in this sample may be carry-over from other donors' samples. The sequence links TRBV9 to TRBJ2-1; the best D guess is TRBD2, with 5 bases matching. This specimen was cultured CD8+ T cells from PBMCs, taken from culture after CMV antigen stimulation. CDR3 protein: CASSVWLANEQFF. At the DNA level, the sequence is TGTGCCAGCAGCGTATGGCTAGCCAATGAGCAGTTCTTC.